The present entry profiles one T cell receptor (beta chain) with its context. What it binds is unknown. This sample was included in a study of T cells in Graves' hyperthyroidism and ophthalmopathy. Uncontrolled infections, other autoimmune diseases, pregnancy or lactation led to exclusion of patients. The sample of blood was obtained at first hyperthyroidism diagnosis (before any ophthalmopathy symptoms). RNA transcripts served as the template for amplifying TCR beta CDR3 regions. The study used the HTBI primer set for a first-round RT-PCR of the TCR CDR3. TCRdb analysed the multiplex PCR reads with MiXCR anew, one entry per CDR3 protein. There are about 350,000 distinct CDR3 sequences in the sample; about a sixth occur only once, and around a third lies in the top ten. Study-wide findings and caveats: Ophthalmopathy was identified by the model a median around 5.9 months ahead of onset.

The sequenced sample consisted of blood. The sequence was obtained from a woman aged 25 to 39 with Graves' hyperthyroidism that later progressed to Graves' ophthalmopathy.

CDR3 DNA sequence: TGTGCCAGTGGTTTCATTCAGGGTCCGAACACCGGGGAGCTGTTTTTT. Translating gives CASGFIQGPNTGELFF. This chain connects TRBV19 to TRBJ2-2, with a weak D call TRBD1 (5 bases). The CDR3 has 16 residues. Trimming pared 8 bases from V and 0 bases from J, leaving 16 bases between. Per germline, CDR1 LNHDA and CDR2 SQIVND (reference sequence).